This TCR beta chain came from a study of OX40 agonist ivuxolimab in advanced cancers. The study in broad terms: The costimulatory receptor OX40 (CD134) was targeted by ivuxolimab, a fully human IgG2 agonistic monoclonal antibody. Among the approximately 50 dose-escalation patients, about 20 had hepatocellular carcinoma, roughly 15 melanoma, 9 renal cell carcinoma and 9 head and neck cancer. Patients were allowed to have had prior anti-PD-1, anti-PD-L1 or anti-CTLA-4 therapy, and around 40% of the dose-escalation patients had previously received checkpoint inhibitors. Partial responses were achieved by three dose-escalation patients, of whom one had hepatocellular carcinoma and two had cutaneous melanoma. Intravenous ivuxolimab was administered to patients every 2 weeks at six dose levels: 0.01, 0.1, 0.3, 1.5, 3 and 10 mg/kg. Peripheral TCRbeta sequencing aimed to test whether ivuxolimab altered TCR sequence diversity and caused clonal T-cell expansion. In the dose-escalation cohort, around four fifths of patients were male, and the mean age was around 60 years, with a range of about 20 to 90. The paper reports the monotherapy dose-escalation portion (N of about 50 patients) of the phase I ivuxolimab trial.

Study-level results and caveats: On average, CD8+ T cells showed more expanded clones than CD4+ T cells after ivuxolimab. The antigen specificity of the clonally expanded peripheral T cells was not determined. In the 0.1-3.0 mg/kg groups, partial responders had among the lowest normalized peripheral clonal expansion, particularly in CD8+ T cells. At doses from 0.1 to 3.0 mg/kg, clonal expansion was seen in both CD4+ and CD8+ blood T cells between baseline and week 6. Low levels of normalized T-cell clonal expansion were also seen in some patients who did not respond.

For sequencing of the TCRbeta CDR3 region, genomic DNA was extracted from the sorted cells. The immunoSEQ Assay was used to sequence the TCRbeta CDR3 regions. TCRdb carries this immuneACCESS record with in-frame sequences only. Its versions omit some clonotypes, under half of them owing to an unresolved V gene in the studies checked, with the rest unexplained. The sample table shows 69,000 or so clones, and about four fifths are seen once. Over 6.5% of the sample comes from the top ten. Patients with a history of autoimmune disease or receiving systemic immunosuppression were excluded from the trial. Peripheral blood for TCR sequencing was collected from all dose cohorts at baseline, on cycle 4 day 1, and on cycle 7 day 1. Samples came from an open-label, multicenter, first-in-human phase I dose-escalation trial of ivuxolimab. Adults with locally advanced or metastatic melanoma, renal cell carcinoma, hepatocellular carcinoma or head and neck squamous cell carcinoma were enrolled in the trial. CD4+ and CD8+ T cells were sorted separately from peripheral blood before TCR sequencing.

CDR3 length: 14 amino acids, cysteine to phenylalanine. Only CDR3 DNA remains: 42 bases, in frame from the first base. CDR1 and CDR2 (MNHNY, SVGAGI) derive from the germline V gene (reference sequence). Cut back by 6 bases and 3 bases, the V and J ends lie 11 bases apart. With regard to this clone: Its antigen is still unknown. Base quality data are lacking; no much larger clone is found one base away.

The starting material was CD4+ or CD8+ T cells sorted from blood, obtained in a trial of the OX40 agonist ivuxolimab. The sequence was obtained from an adult with an advanced solid tumor such as melanoma, head and neck, liver or kidney cancer. The sequence is built from TRBV6-6 and TRBJ2-2, with the identity of the D gene unclear. The CDR3 protein: CASSPRYDTGELFF. The nucleotide sequence is given as TGTGCCAGCAGCCCACGGTACGACACCGGGGAGCTGTTTTTT.